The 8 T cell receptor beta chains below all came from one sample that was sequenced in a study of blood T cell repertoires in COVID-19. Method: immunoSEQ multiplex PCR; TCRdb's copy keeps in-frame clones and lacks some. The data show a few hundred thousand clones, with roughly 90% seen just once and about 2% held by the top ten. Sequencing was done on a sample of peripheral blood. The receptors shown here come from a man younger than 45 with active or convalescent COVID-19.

CDR3 amino acids: CASTTAPRTNYGYTF. The CDR3 region has the DNA TGTGCCAGTACAACGGCTCCTAGGACAAACTATGGCTACACCTTC. The V gene is TRBV19, the J gene TRBJ1-2; TRBD1 might be the D (5 bases). V lost 7 bases and J 2 bases, leaving 17 bases between the germline ends. CDR3 length: 15 amino acids. Germline CDR1 is LNHDA and CDR2 is SQIVND (reference sequence).

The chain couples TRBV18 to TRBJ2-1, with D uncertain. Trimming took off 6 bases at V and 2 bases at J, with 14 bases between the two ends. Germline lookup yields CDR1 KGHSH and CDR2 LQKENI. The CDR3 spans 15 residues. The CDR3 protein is CASSTPSSPYNEQFF. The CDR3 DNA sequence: TGTGCCAGCTCGACCCCTAGTAGCCCCTACAATGAGCAGTTCTTC.

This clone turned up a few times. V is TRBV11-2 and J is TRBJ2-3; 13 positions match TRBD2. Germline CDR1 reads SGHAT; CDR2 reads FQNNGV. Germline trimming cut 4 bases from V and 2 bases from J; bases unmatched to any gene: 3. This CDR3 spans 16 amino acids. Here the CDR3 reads CASSWGLAGSTDTQYF. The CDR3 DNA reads TGTGCCAGCAGCTGGGGACTAGCGGGATCCACAGATACGCAGTATTTT.

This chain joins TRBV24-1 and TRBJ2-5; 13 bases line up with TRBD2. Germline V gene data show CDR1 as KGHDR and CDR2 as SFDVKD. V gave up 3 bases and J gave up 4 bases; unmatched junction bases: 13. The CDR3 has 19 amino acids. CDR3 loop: CATSDLRKTSGGAPETQYF. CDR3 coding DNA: TGTGCCACCAGTGATCTGCGGAAAACTAGCGGGGGGGCCCCAGAGACCCAGTACTTC.

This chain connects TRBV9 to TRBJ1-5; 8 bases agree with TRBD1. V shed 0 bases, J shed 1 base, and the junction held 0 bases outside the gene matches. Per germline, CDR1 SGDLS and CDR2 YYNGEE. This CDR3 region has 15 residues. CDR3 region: CASSVGDRSNQPQHF. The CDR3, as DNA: TGTGCCAGCAGCGTAGGGGACAGGAGCAATCAGCCCCAGCATTTT. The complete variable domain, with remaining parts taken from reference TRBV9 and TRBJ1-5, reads DSGVTQTPKHLITATGQRVTLRCSPRSGDLSVYWYQQSLDQGLQFLIQYYNGEERAKGNILERFSAQQFPDLHSELNLSSLELGDSALYFCASSVGDRSNQPQHFGDGTRLSIL.

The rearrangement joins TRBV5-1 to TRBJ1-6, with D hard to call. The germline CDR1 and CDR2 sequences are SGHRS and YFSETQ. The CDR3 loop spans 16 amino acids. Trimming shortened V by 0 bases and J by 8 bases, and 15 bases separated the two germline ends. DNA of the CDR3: TGCGCCAGCAGCTTGGCCGCCCTGGAGGGAGATTCACCCCTCCACTTT. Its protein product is CASSLAALEGDSPLHF.

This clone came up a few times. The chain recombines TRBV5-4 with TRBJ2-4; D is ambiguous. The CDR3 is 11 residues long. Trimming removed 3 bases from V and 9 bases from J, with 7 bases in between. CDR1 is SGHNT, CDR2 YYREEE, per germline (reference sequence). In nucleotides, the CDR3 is TGTGCCAGCAGCTATTTCGGCATTCAGTACTTC. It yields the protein CASSYFGIQYF.

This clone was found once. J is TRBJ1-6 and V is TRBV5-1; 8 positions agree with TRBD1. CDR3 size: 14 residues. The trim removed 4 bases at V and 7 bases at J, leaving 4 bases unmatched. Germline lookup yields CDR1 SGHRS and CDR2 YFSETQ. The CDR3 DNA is TGCGCCAGCAGCACAGGACAGGGCAATTCACCCCTCCACTTT. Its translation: CASSTGQGNSPLHF. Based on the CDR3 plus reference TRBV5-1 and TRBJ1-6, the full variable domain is KAGVTQTPRYLIKTRGQQVTLSCSPISGHRSVSWYQQTPGQGLQFLFEYFSETQRNKGNFPGRFSGRQFSNSRSEMNVSTLELGDSALYLCASSTGQGNSPLHFGNGTRLTVT.